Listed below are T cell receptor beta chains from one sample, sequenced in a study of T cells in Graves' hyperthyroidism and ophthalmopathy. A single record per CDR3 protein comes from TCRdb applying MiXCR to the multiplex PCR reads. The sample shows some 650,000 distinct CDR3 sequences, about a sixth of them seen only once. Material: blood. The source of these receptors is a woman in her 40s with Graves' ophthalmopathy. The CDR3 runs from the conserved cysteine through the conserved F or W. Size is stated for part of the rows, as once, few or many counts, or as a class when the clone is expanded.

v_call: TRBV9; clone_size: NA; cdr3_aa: CASSSRTSVAGELFF
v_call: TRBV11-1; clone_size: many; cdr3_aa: CASSPSYQGSNTEAFF
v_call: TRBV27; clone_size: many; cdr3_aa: CASSLSGQAVGKLFF
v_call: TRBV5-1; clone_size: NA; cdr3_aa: CASSRGLGVGQGFSHYGYTF
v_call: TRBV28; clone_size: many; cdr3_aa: CASFGGGTLGDTQYF
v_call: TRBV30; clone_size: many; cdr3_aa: CAWSTQGGTEAFF
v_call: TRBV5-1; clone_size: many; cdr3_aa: CASSFGSNKADTQYF
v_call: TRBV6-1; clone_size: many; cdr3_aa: CASSEARRNEQFF
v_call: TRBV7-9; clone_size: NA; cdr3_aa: CASSGHSGGALDTQYF
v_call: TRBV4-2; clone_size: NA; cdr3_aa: CASSQVAGTIYF
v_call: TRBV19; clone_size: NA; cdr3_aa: CASSTSGNEQFF
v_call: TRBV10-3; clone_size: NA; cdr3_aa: CAIRPPMGNTGELFF
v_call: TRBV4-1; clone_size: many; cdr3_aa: CASSQAVPSYEQYF
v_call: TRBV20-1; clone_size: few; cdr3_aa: CSAIMGAATDYGYTF
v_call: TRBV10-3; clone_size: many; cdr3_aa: CAISPDSGGYTF
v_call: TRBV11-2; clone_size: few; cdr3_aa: CTSSITTGDQPQHF
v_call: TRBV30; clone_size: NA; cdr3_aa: CAWSLAGGWSTEAFF
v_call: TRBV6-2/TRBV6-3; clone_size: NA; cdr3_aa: CASSYQTAITGELFF
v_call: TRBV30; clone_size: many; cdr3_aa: CAWSVGGGDTQYF
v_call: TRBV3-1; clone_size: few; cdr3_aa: CASSQETGLGGNTIYF